The 2 T cell receptor beta chains below were found in one sample sequenced in a study of T cells in Graves' hyperthyroidism and ophthalmopathy. Using RNA transcripts as the source, TCR beta CDR3 regions were amplified. Initially, a first-round RT-PCR of the TCR CDR3 employed the HTBI primer set. Via MiXCR, TCRdb re-called the multiplex PCR reads, giving one row per CDR3 protein. Altogether about 400,000 distinct CDR3 sequences are present, about 14% being singletons, with the ten largest covering around 13%. Input material: blood. Every receptor here comes from a man between 18 and 29 years old with Graves' ophthalmopathy.

The chain has TRBV4-1 and TRBJ2-7; TRBD2 agrees at 7 bases. The V segment lost 6 bases and the J segment 5 bases; nucleotides outside the gene matches: 10. The CDR3 runs to 14 residues. CDR1 is MGHRA and CDR2 is YSYEKL in the germline V gene. The CDR3 nucleotides are TGCGCCAGCAGAGTCGACTCCCTAGCGGACGAGCAGTACTTC. It yields the protein CASRVDSLADEQYF.

This clonotype was counted a few times. The chain employs TRBV7-9 and TRBJ2-2, with 7 nucleotides matching TRBD1. With 1 base clipped from V and 6 bases from J, the junction kept 2 bases outside the gene matches. CDR3 size: 14 residues. Germline CDR1 is SEHNR and CDR2 is FQNEAQ (reference sequence). The CDR3 coding sequence is TGTGCCAGCAGCTTAGAGACAGGGCCCGGGGAGCTGTTTTTT. The encoded protein is CASSLETGPGELFF.